This T cell receptor (beta chain) was profiled in a study of blood T cell repertoires in COVID-19. Study overall: Donors in the United States, Italy and Spain gave samples during acute or convalescent COVID-19. T cells, B-cell-depleted T cells, or PBMCs provided the cDNA or gDNA that served as material.

Per the original methods: Amplifying reference gene primers gave estimates of nucleated cell counts. Some clones are missing from TCRdb's copy, which holds only in-frame ones; the method was immunoSEQ multiplex PCR. V, J and clone size are taken as reported in that table, and D and trimming were inferred from the DNA itself. The table shows some 150,000 clones, with approximately 81% occurring only once. This clone was seen a handful of times. Sequenced material: peripheral blood. This TCR was recovered from a human donor in a cohort sampled during active COVID-19.

The CDR3 is CASSRLAGGPTDTQYF. In DNA form, the CDR3 reads TGTGCCAGTAGTAGGTTGGCGGGGGGACCCACAGATACGCAGTATTTT. This chain joins TRBV19 and TRBJ2-3; TRBD2 matches at 8 bases. This CDR3 is built from 16 residues. Germline CDR1 LNHDA, CDR2 SQIVND (reference sequence). The V segment lost 4 bases and the J segment 2 bases; nucleotides outside the gene matches: 8. The whole variable domain, filled in from reference TRBV19 and TRBJ2-3, reads DGGITQSPKYLFRKEGQNVTLSCEQNLNHDAMYWYRQDPGQGLRLIYYSQIVNDFQKGDIAEGYSVSREKKESFPLTVTSAQKNPTAFYLCASSRLAGGPTDTQYFGPGTRLTVL.